The T cell receptor (beta chain) described here comes from a study of blood T cell repertoires in COVID-19. As for the study in general: PBMCs, B-cell-depleted T cells, or T cells were the source of the cDNA or gDNA that made up the material.

Seattle-derived patients entered the study during active infection and were followed longitudinally. Germline CDR1 and CDR2: SGHVS and FQNEAQ. Trimming cost V 3 bases and J 2 bases, with 13 bases left between them. There are 15 residues in the CDR3. Authors' methods: Nucleated cell number was recorded as an estimate derived from reference gene primer amplification. Measured with immunoSEQ multiplex PCR; TCRdb has only the in-frame clones, and not every one. V and J calls and clone size are given by that table; D and trimming were obtained from the DNA. The sample lists about 57,000 clones, roughly 87% occurring once.

The sequenced sample was peripheral blood. V usage is TRBV7-8 and J usage is TRBJ2-5, with D perhaps matching TRBD2 (5 bases). This clonotype was sampled from a woman over 75 with COVID-19, enrolled during active disease. DNA for the CDR3: TGTGCCAGCAGCTTCACGCTAGCCCCACAAGAGACCCAGTACTTC. Its translation: CASSFTLAPQETQYF.